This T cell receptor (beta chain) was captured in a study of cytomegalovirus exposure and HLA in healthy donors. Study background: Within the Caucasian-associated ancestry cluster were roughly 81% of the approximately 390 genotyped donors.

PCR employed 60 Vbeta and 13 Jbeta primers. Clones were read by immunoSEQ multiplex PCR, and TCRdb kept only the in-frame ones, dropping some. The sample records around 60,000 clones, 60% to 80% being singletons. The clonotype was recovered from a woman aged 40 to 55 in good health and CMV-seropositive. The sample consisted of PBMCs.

CDR3 sequence (DNA): TGTGCCAGCAGTGCTAGCGGGGGGACCACAGATACGCAGTATTTT. Its protein is CASSASGGTTDTQYF. The chain joins TRBV6-1 to TRBJ2-3, with 11 bases aligning to TRBD2. Per the germline V gene, CDR1 is MNHNS and CDR2 is SASEGT. The length of the CDR3 is 15 residues. The junction had 2 bases not matched to a gene; V was cut back by 4 bases and J by 2 bases.